The source of this TCR beta chain is a study of blood T cell repertoires in COVID-19. Study overall: COVID-19 samples collected from the United States, Italy and Spain covered acute and convalescent phases. PBMCs, B-cell-depleted T cells, or T cells were the source of the cDNA or gDNA that made up the material.

Produced via immunoSEQ multiplex PCR; TCRdb's table is partial and in-frame only. The table lists tens of thousands of clones, 79% of them singletons, with about 26% in the top ten. The clonotype comes from a man between 60 and 75 years old with active or convalescent COVID-19. The sequenced material came from peripheral blood.

The CDR3 spells CASSYSGADTQYF. The CDR3 region has the DNA TGTGCCAGCAGTTACTCAGGGGCAGATACGCAGTATTTT. The V call is TRBV6-2 or TRBV6-3, the J call TRBJ2-3; D is possibly TRBD1 (5 bases). Germline-derived CDR1 and CDR2 are MNHEY and SVGEGT. V lost 0 bases and J 4 bases, leaving 5 bases between the germline ends. The CDR3 is made up of 13 amino acids.